The T cell receptor (beta chain) described here comes from a study of shared clonotypes between healthy human individuals. Overall study: With ages of 18 to 49, the donors were a couple of women and a few men. Overall study findings and caveats: Non-shared clonotypes had lower generation probabilities than clonotypes shared by all four sorted-subset donors.

A note on this clone: Its target is unknown.

V lost 5 bases to trimming and J lost 8 bases; unmatched junction nucleotides: 9. The length of the CDR3 is 15 residues. CDR1 and CDR2 (germline): LGHNA, YNFKEQ. Data came from immunoSEQ multiplex PCR; TCRdb stores just in-frame clones and leaves some out. The sample has about 2.4 million clones, 93% seen once. Sequencing input: naive CD4+ T cells from PBMCs. Subset noted: CD45RA+ positively selected. The source is a man aged 18 to 30 in good health. Some clones in this sample may be carry-over from other donors' samples. V gene TRBV4-2 combines with J gene TRBJ2-1, with 10 bases aligning to TRBD2. CDR3 DNA: TGTGCCAGCAGCTCCCGGCTAGCGGGAGTGGATGAGCAGTTCTTC. This sequence encodes CASSSRLAGVDEQFF.